Listed below are T cell receptor beta chains from one sample, sequenced in a study of T cells in Graves' hyperthyroidism and ophthalmopathy. MiXCR, run by TCRdb on the multiplex PCR reads, gives a single entry per CDR3 protein. The table has 300,000 to 450,000 distinct CDR3 sequences, just under 15% seen once. Sequenced material: blood. Receptor source: a woman younger than 45 with Graves' hyperthyroidism. Each CDR3 is given with its conserved first and last residue. A D gene is named only where the DNA matches it firmly. The size of a clone is reported for some rows only, either as once, few or many, or as a class for expanded clones.

CDR3 DNA: TGCAGTGCTAGAGCCAGCTTCGGACAGGGGACCTATGGCTACACCTTC; CDR3 protein: CSARASFGQGTYGYTF; J gene: TRBJ1-2; D gene: TRBD1; clone size: NA; V gene: TRBV20-1
CDR3 DNA: TGTGCCAGCAGTTACGATGACAGGAGCTCCTACAATGAGCAGTTCTTC; CDR3 protein: CASSYDDRSSYNEQFF; J gene: TRBJ2-1; D gene: NA; clone size: few; V gene: TRBV6-5
CDR3 DNA: TGCGCCAGCAGCACCACAGGGACGGGGTACAATGAGCAGTTCTTC; CDR3 protein: CASSTTGTGYNEQFF; J gene: TRBJ2-1; D gene: NA; clone size: many; V gene: TRBV5-1
CDR3 DNA: TGCAGCGTTCGGGCAGGGCCCTCCTACGAGCAGTACTTC; CDR3 protein: CSVRAGPSYEQYF; J gene: TRBJ2-7; D gene: NA; clone size: NA; V gene: TRBV29-1
CDR3 DNA: TGCGCCAGCAGCTCGGACGGGACAGCCTACGAGCAGTACTTC; CDR3 protein: CASSSDGTAYEQYF; J gene: TRBJ2-7; D gene: TRBD1; clone size: many; V gene: TRBV5-1
CDR3 DNA: TGTGCCAGCAGCTTAGCTGGGGCTGGACAGCCCCAGCATTTT; CDR3 protein: CASSLAGAGQPQHF; J gene: TRBJ1-5; D gene: NA; clone size: few; V gene: TRBV7-2
CDR3 DNA: TGTGCCAGCAGTTACGGGCAGGGGCGCGGGGGCTACACCTTC; CDR3 protein: CASSYGQGRGGYTF; J gene: TRBJ1-2; D gene: NA; clone size: NA; V gene: TRBV6-2/TRBV6-3
CDR3 DNA: TGCAGTTATCCGGGGGGTGGAGTTAGAGATGGCTACACCTTC; CDR3 protein: CSYPGGGVRDGYTF; J gene: TRBJ1-2; D gene: NA; clone size: NA; V gene: TRBV20-1
CDR3 DNA: TGTGCCAGTAGCGGGACCAACGGGCAAGAGACCCAGTACTTC; CDR3 protein: CASSGTNGQETQYF; J gene: TRBJ2-5; D gene: NA; clone size: few; V gene: TRBV19
CDR3 DNA: TGTGCCAGCAGTGAAGCAAGGTTGCACAAGGCCAACTATGGCTACACCTTC; CDR3 protein: CASSEARLHKANYGYTF; J gene: TRBJ1-2; D gene: NA; clone size: NA; V gene: TRBV6-1
CDR3 DNA: TGTGCCTGGAGGGAGGGTTACGAGCAGTACTTC; CDR3 protein: CAWREGYEQYF; J gene: TRBJ2-7; D gene: NA; clone size: many; V gene: TRBV30
CDR3 DNA: TGCGCCAGCAGCGGGGGACTAGCGGGTAGCGAGCAGTACTTC; CDR3 protein: CASSGGLAGSEQYF; J gene: TRBJ2-7; D gene: TRBD2; clone size: many; V gene: TRBV5-1
CDR3 DNA: TGTGCCAGCAGCTTGGACGTCGGGGAGCTGTTTTTT; CDR3 protein: CASSLDVGELFF; J gene: TRBJ2-2; D gene: NA; clone size: few; V gene: TRBV5-5
CDR3 DNA: TGTGCCAGCAGTTCGCTGGGACTAGCCCACGAGACCCAGTACTTC; CDR3 protein: CASSSLGLAHETQYF; J gene: TRBJ2-5; D gene: TRBD2; clone size: few; V gene: TRBV6-5
CDR3 DNA: TGTGCCAGCAGCCTCTATTTCGGGACTAGCGGGAGTCAGGAGCAGTACTTC; CDR3 protein: CASSLYFGTSGSQEQYF; J gene: TRBJ2-7; D gene: TRBD2; clone size: many; V gene: TRBV11-2
CDR3 DNA: TGTGCCAGCAGTGAGGCTAGCGAGTACAATGAGCAGTTCTTC; CDR3 protein: CASSEASEYNEQFF; J gene: TRBJ2-1; D gene: NA; clone size: many; V gene: TRBV6-1
CDR3 DNA: TGTGCCAGCAGCCAGCCAGGGTTGAACACTGAAGCTTTCTTT; CDR3 protein: CASSQPGLNTEAFF; J gene: TRBJ1-1; D gene: NA; clone size: many; V gene: TRBV3-1
CDR3 DNA: TGTGCCAGCAGTAGCCGGGACAGCGCCAATCAGCCCCAGCATTTT; CDR3 protein: CASSSRDSANQPQHF; J gene: TRBJ1-5; D gene: TRBD1; clone size: NA; V gene: TRBV28
CDR3 DNA: TGTGCCAGCAGAGCAACAGGGGGGTACGAGCAGTACTTC; CDR3 protein: CASRATGGYEQYF; J gene: TRBJ2-7; D gene: TRBD1; clone size: many; V gene: TRBV2
CDR3 DNA: TGCGCCAGCAGCTTGAACTTTCCCACAGATACGCAGTATTTT; CDR3 protein: CASSLNFPTDTQYF; J gene: TRBJ2-3; D gene: NA; clone size: few; V gene: TRBV5-1
CDR3 DNA: TGTGCCAGCACTCAGGGGACAGGGTGGGACACTGAAGCTTTCTTT; CDR3 protein: CASTQGTGWDTEAFF; J gene: TRBJ1-1; D gene: TRBD1; clone size: few; V gene: TRBV11-1
CDR3 DNA: TGTGCCAGCAGCTTGGGCGTACGCGGGAACCACAATGAGCAGTTCTTC; CDR3 protein: CASSLGVRGNHNEQFF; J gene: TRBJ2-1; D gene: NA; clone size: NA; V gene: TRBV5-8
CDR3 DNA: TGCAGTGCTAGAGCGCTAGCGGGACTTGATGAGCAGTTCTTC; CDR3 protein: CSARALAGLDEQFF; J gene: TRBJ2-1; D gene: TRBD2; clone size: few; V gene: TRBV20-1
CDR3 DNA: TGTGCCAGCGCGATGGGAGCGGACAACTACGAGCAGTACTTC; CDR3 protein: CASAMGADNYEQYF; J gene: TRBJ2-7; D gene: NA; clone size: many; V gene: TRBV28
CDR3 DNA: TGCGCCAGCAGCTTGAACGGGAATCAGGAGGGCACCATATATTTT; CDR3 protein: CASSLNGNQEGTIYF; J gene: TRBJ1-3; D gene: NA; clone size: NA; V gene: TRBV5-1
CDR3 DNA: TGTGCCTGGAGTGTAGTGGTAGCGGGACCCACCGGGGAGCTGTTTTTT; CDR3 protein: CAWSVVVAGPTGELFF; J gene: TRBJ2-2; D gene: TRBD2; clone size: many; V gene: TRBV30
CDR3 DNA: TGCGCCAGCAGCTTGGACAGGGTAAGGAATGAGCAGTTCTTC; CDR3 protein: CASSLDRVRNEQFF; J gene: TRBJ2-1; D gene: NA; clone size: many; V gene: TRBV5-1
CDR3 DNA: TGCAGTACAACCGGGGGCTTGGCCTATCAGCCCCAGCATTTT; CDR3 protein: CSTTGGLAYQPQHF; J gene: TRBJ1-5; D gene: NA; clone size: NA; V gene: TRBV20-1
CDR3 DNA: TGTGCCAGTAGTGTTACCACGGGACTTCAGGGGGAGCAGTACTTC; CDR3 protein: CASSVTTGLQGEQYF; J gene: TRBJ2-7; D gene: NA; clone size: few; V gene: TRBV19
CDR3 DNA: TGTGCCAGCAGGCAGGGGAATTCACCCCTCCACTTT; CDR3 protein: CASRQGNSPLHF; J gene: TRBJ1-6; D gene: NA; clone size: many; V gene: TRBV3-1
CDR3 DNA: TGCAGTGAGAAGGTAGCGGGACCCCAAGAGACCCAGTACTTC; CDR3 protein: CSEKVAGPQETQYF; J gene: TRBJ2-5; D gene: TRBD2; clone size: few; V gene: TRBV20-1
CDR3 DNA: TGTGCCACCAGTGATTCTGACAGGGGGCCTTATGGCTACACCTTC; CDR3 protein: CATSDSDRGPYGYTF; J gene: TRBJ1-2; D gene: TRBD1; clone size: many; V gene: TRBV24-1
CDR3 DNA: TGTGCCAGCAGCTTAGCGGGGGAGACTAGCGGGAGAGATTACAATGAGCAGTTCTTC; CDR3 protein: CASSLAGETSGRDYNEQFF; J gene: TRBJ2-1; D gene: TRBD2; clone size: many; V gene: TRBV7-8
CDR3 DNA: TGTGCCAGCAGTTTATCGATGGGTAAAGGGCAGTACTTC; CDR3 protein: CASSLSMGKGQYF; J gene: TRBJ2-7; D gene: NA; clone size: many; V gene: TRBV27
CDR3 DNA: TGTGCCTGGGGGACCCACCTTCTCAATGAGCAGTTCTTC; CDR3 protein: CAWGTHLLNEQFF; J gene: TRBJ2-1; D gene: NA; clone size: NA; V gene: TRBV30
CDR3 DNA: TGTGCCAGCAGGAGGGGACACTATGGCTACACCTTC; CDR3 protein: CASRRGHYGYTF; J gene: TRBJ1-2; D gene: NA; clone size: many; V gene: TRBV27
CDR3 DNA: TGCAGTGCTAGAGATCAGATACTCAGCACAGATACGCAGTATTTT; CDR3 protein: CSARDQILSTDTQYF; J gene: TRBJ2-3; D gene: NA; clone size: many; V gene: TRBV20-1
CDR3 DNA: TGTGCCAGCAGCTTAAGATCAGGGGCTAGCGGGAGCTCCTACGAGCAGTACTTC; CDR3 protein: CASSLRSGASGSSYEQYF; J gene: TRBJ2-7; D gene: TRBD2; clone size: many; V gene: TRBV7-2
CDR3 DNA: TGTGCCACAGGGCAGACATTGAACACTGAAGCTTTCTTT; CDR3 protein: CATGQTLNTEAFF; J gene: TRBJ1-1; D gene: NA; clone size: few; V gene: TRBV19
CDR3 DNA: TGTGCCAGCAGCTTGGACGGGAGGGAGGAGACCCAGTACTTC; CDR3 protein: CASSLDGREETQYF; J gene: TRBJ2-5; D gene: TRBD2; clone size: few; V gene: TRBV5-4